This record looks at one T cell receptor beta chain sequence and its context. The antigen is not known. The sample belongs to a study of OX40 agonist ivuxolimab in advanced cancers. Study-wide background: Two patients with cutaneous melanoma and one with hepatocellular carcinoma, three in total, showed partial responses. The study, taken as a whole, reports: Researchers report that CD8+ T cells had, on average, more expanded clones than CD4+. There were also nonresponders showing low normalized T-cell clonal expansion.

CDR1 SEHNR and CDR2 FQNEAQ come from the germline V gene (reference sequence). This CDR3 spans 13 amino acids. V lost 1 base to trimming and J lost 7 bases, with 10 bases between them. Profiled with immunoSEQ multiplex PCR; TCRdb holds only in-frame clones, not every one. Among around 70,000 clones, 65% to 90% were seen once, and the ten largest hold around 1.1%. The sequences come from CD4+ or CD8+ T cells sorted from blood, collected in a trial of the OX40 agonist ivuxolimab. The chain employs TRBV7-9 and TRBJ1-2, with D uncertain. The TCR was taken from an adult with an advanced solid tumor such as melanoma, head and neck, liver or kidney cancer. CDR3 DNA sequence: TGTGCCAGCAGCTTAGACATCGGCGGTGGCTACACCTTC. This codes for CASSLDIGGGYTF. Using reference TRBV7-9 and TRBJ1-2 for the parts outside the CDR3, the full variable domain is DTGVSQNPRHKITKRGQNVTFRCDPISEHNRLYWYRQTLGQGPEFLTYFQNEAQLEKSRLLSDRFSAERPKGSFSTLEIQRTEQGDSAMYLCASSLDIGGGYTFGSGTRLTVV.